The 10 T cell receptor beta chains given below trace back to one sample, sequenced in a study of molecular identifiers for immune sequencing clone quantification. Each CDR3 protein gets one entry after TCRdb re-called the PCR reads with MiXCR. The data show more than 70,000 distinct CDR3 sequences, around 23% seen once. The sequenced material came from naive CD8+ T cells from blood, with Jurkat cell RNA spiked in. Stated subset: FACS-sorted CD8+CD4-CCR7+CD45RA+ naive T cells. Source of these receptors: a human donor in good health. Some libraries in this study had Jurkat cell RNA spiked in.

This clonotype was seen many times. The V gene is TRBV11-2, the J gene TRBJ2-7, with 12 bases lining up with TRBD1. The CDR3 runs to 15 residues. V was clipped by 6 bases and J by 5 bases; unmatched bases: 8. Germline-derived CDR1 and CDR2 are SGHAT and FQNNGV. In DNA form, the CDR3 reads TGTGCCAGCAGTACCCCCGGGACAGGGGGCGACGAGCAGTACTTC. Its translation is CASSTPGTGGDEQYF.

A word on this clonotype: It may be a read error: a sequence one base away is much more abundant. The chain recombines TRBV7-8 with TRBJ1-3; no firm D call. CDR3 size: 13 residues. V was clipped by 11 bases and J by 4 bases, with 15 bases between them. Germline lookup yields CDR1 SGHVS and CDR2 FQNEAQ. The CDR3, as DNA: TGTGCCGCCATGGGTTTTGACGGAAACACCATATATTTT. It yields the protein CAAMGFDGNTIYF.

With respect to this clonotype: This sequence may be a read error, since a much larger clone differs from it by one base. The chain carries TRBV5-1 and TRBJ2-5, with 10 bases that match TRBD2. Trimming at V came to 1 base and at J to 7 bases, leaving 10 bases not matched to a gene. In germline, CDR1 is SGHRS, CDR2 YFSETQ. The CDR3 spans 16 residues. Here the CDR3 DNA reads TGCGCCAGCAGCTTGTTTAGCGGGGGGTCGGAAGGGACCCAGTACTTC. Its translation is CASSLFSGGSEGTQYF.

This clonotype was found many times. V is TRBV15 and J is TRBJ2-2; no clear D. This CDR3 has 14 residues. The germline CDR1 and CDR2 sequences are LNHNV and YYDKDF (reference sequence). With 4 bases removed from V and 1 base from J, the gap between germline ends came to 7 bases. CDR3 bases: TGTGCCACCAGCACCCAGCGGAACACCGGGGAGCTGTTTTTT. Encoded protein: CATSTQRNTGELFF.

On this clonotype itself: A much larger clone differs by one base, so this may be a read error. V is TRBV20-1 and J is TRBJ2-1, with D perhaps given as TRBD1 or TRBD2 (5 bases each). Looked up from germline, CDR1 is DFQATT and CDR2 is SNEGSKA (reference sequence). V was pared by 3 bases and J by 9 bases, with 18 bases between. The CDR3 has 14 amino acids. The CDR3 sequence: CSARGSRVGGEQFF. The DNA for the CDR3 is TGCAGTGCTAGGGGGAGCAGGGTTGGGGGTGAGCAGTTCTTC.

This clonotype occurred many times. The chain joins TRBV28 to TRBJ2-5; D call uncertain. The CDR3 covers 14 residues. Deletions cut 5 bases from V and 7 bases from J, with 17 bases between. CDR1 and CDR2 from the germline V gene are MDHEN and SYDVKM. The CDR3 loop reads CASSLRLVFGTQYF. The CDR3 nucleotides read TGTGCCAGCAGTCTACGGCTCGTTTTTGGGACCCAGTACTTC.

V gene TRBV14 combines with J gene TRBJ2-4; D is perhaps TRBD2 (5 bases). The germline gives CDR1 SGHDN, CDR2 FVKESK. Trimming took 1 base from V and 7 from J, leaving 20 bases between them. The CDR3 consists of 17 residues. The CDR3 region is CASSQVLASRTWNIQYF. The CDR3 coding sequence is TGTGCCAGCAGCCAAGTATTGGCTAGCAGAACCTGGAACATTCAGTACTTC.

In its sample, this clonotype was seen a few times. CDR3 in DNA: TGCAGTGCTAGAGGAGGGGGGGCAGCTAACTATGGCTACACCTTC. Translation: CSARGGGAANYGYTF. The V call is TRBV20-1, the J call TRBJ1-2; D might be TRBD1 (6 bases). The V and J ends lost 1 base and 0 bases respectively, with 12 bases between them. The CDR3 length is 15 residues. The germline gives CDR1 DFQATT, CDR2 SNEGSKA (reference sequence).

This clonotype was recorded at least ten times. V and J are TRBV5-8 and TRBJ2-5; 8 nucleotides line up with TRBD2. The CDR3 loop spans 16 amino acids. With V trimmed by 0 bases and J by 4 bases, 8 bases remained unmatched. CDR1 and CDR2 from the germline V gene are SGHTS and YDEGEE. This CDR3 reads CASSLASGQRLETQYF. CDR3 bases: TGTGCCAGCAGCTTGGCTAGCGGGCAAAGATTAGAGACCCAGTACTTC.

This clonotype was observed many times. V gene TRBV20-1 combines with J gene TRBJ2-7; D not resolved. Trimming shortened V by 3 bases and J by 0 bases, and 18 bases separated the two germline ends. The CDR3 is 16 amino acids. CDR1 and CDR2 from the germline V gene are DFQATT and SNEGSKA (reference sequence). The CDR3 loop reads CSAREPRGKSSYEQYF. CDR3 nucleotides: TGCAGTGCTAGGGAACCTCGAGGAAAGAGCTCCTACGAGCAGTACTTC.